The entry that follows covers one T cell receptor beta chain sequence. The sample is drawn from a study of blood T cell repertoires in COVID-19. Study at large: Samples came from the United States, Italy and Spain, spanning acute and convalescent COVID-19. PBMCs, B-cell-depleted T cells, or T cells provided the cDNA or gDNA that made up the material.

Germline V gene data show CDR1 as SNHLY and CDR2 as FYNNEI. Trimming took 1 base from V and 1 from J, leaving 8 bases between them. CDR3 length: 14 residues. In the authors' methods: Nucleated cell counts were estimated from reference gene primer amplification. Assay used: immunoSEQ multiplex PCR; TCRdb lists only in-frame clones, some missing. V and J calls and clone size are given by that table; D and trimming were obtained from the DNA. The table has around 70,000 clones, just over 85% seen once; the top ten hold 3.5% to 5%. V usage is TRBV2 and J usage is TRBJ2-7; unclear D gene. The sequencing sample was made of peripheral blood. This TCR came from a man between 50 and 59 years old with acute or convalescent COVID-19. The CDR3 DNA is TGTGCCAGCAGTGAAGGGCAGGCGTCCTACGAGCAGTACTTC. Translated, it gives CASSEGQASYEQYF.